These T cell receptor beta chains were read from a single sample in a study of T cell repertoires in cytomegalovirus infection. MiXCR was run by TCRdb on the reads, yielding one entry per CDR3 protein. The sample shows hundreds of thousands of distinct CDR3 sequences, approximately 32% of them seen only once. Their antigen targets remain unknown. This specimen consisted of cultured CD8+ T cells from PBMCs, obtained from culture after CMV antigen stimulation. The receptors come from a human donor in good health (CMV status not recorded). Some clones in this sample may be carry-over from other donors' samples. Each CDR3 is given with its conserved first and last residue. Fields, in order: V gene, clone size, CDR3 protein. The size entry is marked missing in some rows and otherwise reads once, few, many or a size class.

>TRBV27|-
CASSLSDREYEQYF
>TRBV4-3|few
CASSQDMEGPDTQYF
>TRBV27|-
CASSTGVNGQFF
>TRBV2|-
CASSEALWVIGGIFYGYTF
>TRBV19|few
CASNPREAAKNIQYF
>TRBV6-6|-
CASSYGTLNEGNTIYF
>TRBV6-2/TRBV6-3|-
CASSYSWKQETQYF
>TRBV12-3/TRBV12-4|few
CASSLEGIGELFF
>TRBV19|few
CASSAPEDRGYNSPLHF
>TRBV27|-
CASSPGLLRGYTF
>TRBV10-3|-
CAISDSGVGTGELFF
>TRBV7-9|few
CASRDRLSYEQYF
>TRBV6-1|-
CAIEYTGGALHF
>TRBV27|few
CASSFGHSNTGELFF
>TRBV7-2|many
CASSFWTGELFF
>TRBV20-1|many
CSARADGYTF
>TRBV20-1|-
CSAREWQGFNQPQHF
>TRBV7-9|many
CASSLTSGGAERHNEQFF
>TRBV7-9|-
CASSPAQGFIETQYF
>TRBV6-1|few
CASSMTSGNTGELFF
>TRBV7-2|-
CASSFGRGASNEQYF
>TRBV7-9|few
CASSLDLPRGGLNTEAFF
>TRBV27|-
CTSSLSRRDTQYF
>TRBV19|once
CASSMPDSNQPQHF
>TRBV10-3|-
CAIRSPLAGTDTQYF
>TRBV10-3|few
CAISEPDPPLTGDYGYTF
>TRBV12-3/TRBV12-4|-
CASSFGSQTQYF
>TRBV6-1|-
CASSDGEHYGYTF
>TRBV11-2|few
CASSLERGASYNEQFF
>TRBV7-8|-
CASSLWGQGGYSNQPQHF
>TRBV12-3/TRBV12-4|-
CASSWGGGEQYF
>TRBV19|few
CASSEGAYNEQFF
>TRBV24-1|few
CATTGVSYTEAFF
>TRBV7-8|-
CASSLGGSSQETQYF
>TRBV7-4|-
CASSQDPGEKLFF
>TRBV12-3/TRBV12-4|many
CASSFPGGETQYF
>TRBV7-8|few
CASSVLSRRTRVNTEAFF
>TRBV9|-
CASSGRLAGVETQYF
>TRBV7-9|many
CASTSPTSEDEQFF
>TRBV10-2|few
CASSESLRGPDNQPQHF
>TRBV5-6|few
CASSTGFYSNQPQHF
>TRBV29-1|few
CSPVIGAEAFF
>TRBV12-3/TRBV12-4|-
CASSSDRNSNQPQHF